This TCR beta chain was identified in a study of T cell responses to AZD1222 COVID-19 vaccine. Background on the study: Second doses were pooled across both intervals (about 4 or about 12 weeks). Study-wide points: Across spike, vaccine-associated CD4 TCRs were found, dominant at 160-218 and 743-854. Without day 14 samples, only post-peak T cell repertoires were studied.

Repertoires were generated with immunoSEQ multiplex PCR, while TCRdb's copy carries only in-frame clones and drops some. The profile covers about 110,000 clones, with 86% appearing a single time and 7.7% taken by the ten largest. The CDR3 totals 13 residues. Trimming removed 8 bases from V and 9 bases from J, with 19 bases in between. The germline V gene has CDR1 SEHNR and CDR2 FQNEAQ (reference sequence). About this clone: Its antigen is not identified.

The V and J genes are TRBV7-9 and TRBJ2-5; D may be TRBD2 (6 bases). This specimen consisted of peripheral blood, obtained on day 0 of AZD1222 vaccination. The receptor comes from an adult in good health. The CDR3 region has the DNA TGTGCCAGCCCCTTTGAGGAGGGAGGACCCCAGTACTTC. It specifies CASPFEEGGPQYF.